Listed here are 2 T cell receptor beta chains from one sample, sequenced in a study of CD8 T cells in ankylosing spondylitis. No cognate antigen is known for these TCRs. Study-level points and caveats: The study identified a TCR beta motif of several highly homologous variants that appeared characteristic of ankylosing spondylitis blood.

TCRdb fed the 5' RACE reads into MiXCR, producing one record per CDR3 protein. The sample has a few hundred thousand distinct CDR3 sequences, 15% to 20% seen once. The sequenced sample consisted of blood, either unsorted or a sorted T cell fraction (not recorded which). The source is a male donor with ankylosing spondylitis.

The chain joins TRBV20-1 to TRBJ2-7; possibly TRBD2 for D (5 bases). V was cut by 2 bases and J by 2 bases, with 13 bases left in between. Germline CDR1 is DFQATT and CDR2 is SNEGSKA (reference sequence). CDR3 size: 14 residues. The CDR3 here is CSARPSGGAYEQYF. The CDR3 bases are TGCAGTGCTAGACCCAGCGGAGGAGCCTACGAGCAGTACTTC.

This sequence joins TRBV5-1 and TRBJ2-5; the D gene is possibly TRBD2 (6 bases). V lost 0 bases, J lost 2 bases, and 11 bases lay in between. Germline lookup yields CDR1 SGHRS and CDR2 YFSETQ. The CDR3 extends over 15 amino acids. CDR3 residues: CASSLAGSGQETQYF. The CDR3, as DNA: TGCGCCAGCAGCTTGGCCGGTAGCGGTCAAGAGACCCAGTACTTC.